These 21 T cell receptor beta chains came from one sample sequenced in a study of CD4 T cells in relation to SARS-CoV-2 and coronaviruses. Their target antigens are unknown. The unexposed donors gave CD4+ T cells in about 2011-2018, prior to COVID-19. After about 10 days of culture, CD4+ T cells were isolated. Produced via immunoSEQ multiplex PCR; TCRdb's table is partial and in-frame only. This table has 11,000 or so clones, about 72% appearing once. The sequenced sample was CD4+ T cells from PBMCs, cultured in vitro. The origin of the receptors is a human donor in good health.

The chain is built from TRBV7-2 and TRBJ1-6; 7 nucleotides align to TRBD1. Unmatched junction bases numbered 8, after V lost 5 bases and J lost 7 bases. The CDR3 runs to 15 residues. Per the germline V gene, CDR1 is SGHTA and CDR2 is FQGNSA. The CDR3 sequence is CASSPSGTENSPLHF. The CDR3 bases are TGTGCCAGCAGCCCCTCCGGGACAGAAAATTCACCCCTCCACTTT. Complete variable domain (other parts from reference TRBV7-2 and TRBJ1-6): GAGVSQSPSNKVTEKGKDVELRCDPISGHTALYWYRQSLGQGLEFLIYFQGNSAPDKSGLPSDRFSAERTGGSVSTLTIQRTQQEDSAVYLCASSPSGTENSPLHFGNGTRLTVT.

The gene calls are TRBV2 and TRBJ2-5; 9 nucleotides agree with TRBD2. This CDR3 spans 13 amino acids. Per germline, CDR1 SNHLY and CDR2 FYNNEI. V lost 9 bases, J lost 5 bases, and 7 bases stayed unmatched. CDR3 nucleotide sequence: TGTGCCAGTTTGGCGGGGGGGAAGGAGACCCAGTACTTC. It is translated as CASLAGGKETQYF. Complete variable domain (other parts from reference TRBV2 and TRBJ2-5): EPEVTQTPSHQVTQMGQEVILRCVPISNHLYFYWYRQILGQKVEFLVSFYNNEISEKSEIFDDQFSVERPDGSNFTLKIRSTKLEDSAMYFCASLAGGKETQYFGPGTRLLVL.

A single count supports this clone. CDR3 loop: CAWSAKWGMETQYF. Here the CDR3 DNA reads TGTGCCTGGAGCGCGAAGTGGGGGATGGAGACCCAGTACTTC. The V gene is TRBV30, the J gene TRBJ2-5; D is tentatively TRBD1 or TRBD2 (5 bases each). V lost 3 bases, J lost 5 bases, and 16 bases lay in between. Germline assignment: CDR1 GTSNPN and CDR2 SVGIG (reference sequence). The CDR3 contains 14 residues.

This chain links TRBV19 with TRBJ1-2; D unclear. Trimming removed 7 bases from V and 4 bases from J, with 10 bases in between. The CDR3 is made up of 12 amino acids. Per germline, CDR1 LNHDA and CDR2 SQIVND (reference sequence). The CDR3 bases are TGTGCCAGTACTCGGGGTCCCTATGGCTACACCTTC. It translates to CASTRGPYGYTF.

As to this clone: A read error may produce the germline difference seen at one junction end. The rearrangement uses TRBV12-3 or TRBV12-4 and TRBJ2-7; tentative D call: TRBD2 (5 bases). This CDR3 has 13 amino acids. Here the CDR3 DNA reads TGTGCCAGCAGTCTAGCCGGATCCTACGAGCAGTACTTC. It translates to CASSLAGSYEQYF.

V gene TRBV6-2 or TRBV6-3 combines with J gene TRBJ2-2; D is unclear. Trimming pared 2 bases from V and 2 bases from J, leaving 6 bases between. CDR1 is MNHEY and CDR2 is SVGEGT in the germline V gene. The CDR3 length is 14 residues. The CDR3 is CASSYNGNTGELFF. Here the CDR3 DNA reads TGTGCCAGCAGTTACAACGGAAACACCGGGGAGCTGTTTTTT.

V usage is TRBV11-3 and J usage is TRBJ2-2; possibly TRBD2 for D (7 bases). Trimming removed 6 bases from V and 8 bases from J, with 25 bases in between. The CDR3 is made up of 17 amino acids. Germline assignment: CDR1 SGHNT and CDR2 YENEEA. CDR3 protein: CASRPTFGAGAGGELFF. The CDR3 bases are TGTGCCAGCAGACCCACCTTTGGGGCGGGGGCCGGGGGGGAGCTGTTTTTT.

This chain connects TRBV7-2 to TRBJ2-3; D is unclear. Germline CDR1 SGHTA, CDR2 FQGNSA. There are 15 residues in the CDR3. V was pared by 1 base and J by 6 bases, with 14 bases between. The CDR3 here is CASSLVARSGDTQYF. CDR3 sequence (DNA): TGTGCCAGCAGCTTAGTAGCTAGATCAGGCGATACGCAGTATTTT.

The chain employs TRBV5-6 and TRBJ2-5, with 10 bases fitting TRBD2. The V segment lost 3 bases and the J segment 3 bases; nucleotides outside the gene matches: 8. Germline CDR1 is SGHDT and CDR2 is YYEEEE. The CDR3 totals 16 residues. The CDR3 nucleotides read TGTGCCAGCAGCTATACCCCAGCGGGAGGGGAAGAGACCCAGTACTTC. This codes for CASSYTPAGGEETQYF.

The gene calls are TRBV6-5 and TRBJ1-4, with a weak D call TRBD1 (5 bases). The CDR3 runs 16 residues. Germline V gene data show CDR1 as MNHEY and CDR2 as SVGAGI. Trimming cost V 1 base and J 7 bases, with 16 bases left between them. In DNA form, the CDR3 reads TGTGCCAGCAGTTACTTGAGTGGGGCCACGGGTGAAAAACTGTTTTTT. This codes for CASSYLSGATGEKLFF.

The rearrangement uses TRBV18 and TRBJ1-2, with 9 bases identical to TRBD1. The V gene end was trimmed by 2 bases and the J gene end by 5 bases; junction bases not matched to a gene: 3. The CDR3 sequence is 14 residues long. Germline assignment: CDR1 KGHSH and CDR2 LQKENI. CDR3 sequence: CASSPEQGAYGYTF. For the CDR3, the DNA is TGTGCCAGCTCACCAGAACAGGGGGCTTATGGCTACACCTTC.

The J gene is TRBJ1-3, the V gene TRBV1. TRBV1 is labeled a pseudogene. CDR3 length: 17 residues. The CDR3 loop is CTSSQRGDVSSGNTIYF. Written as DNA, the CDR3 is TGCACCAGCAGCCAGAGGGGGGACGTAAGCTCTGGAAACACCATATATTTT.

This rearrangement joins TRBV30 to TRBJ2-7, with 9 bases fitting TRBD1. Germline V gene lookup returns CDR1 GTSNPN and CDR2 SVGIG (reference sequence). Trimming at V came to 3 bases and at J to 6 bases, leaving 15 bases not matched to a gene. CDR3 length: 16 residues. CDR3 residues: CAWSDPWTGERTEQYF. CDR3 DNA sequence: TGTGCCTGGAGCGACCCCTGGACAGGGGAGAGGACCGAGCAGTACTTC.

CDR3 loop: CASSLGWRANVLTF. In DNA, the CDR3 is TGTGCCAGCAGCTTAGGGTGGAGGGCCAACGTCCTGACTTTC. This chain uses TRBV7-9 with TRBJ2-6; D remains ambiguous. There are 14 residues in the CDR3. Per the germline V gene, CDR1 is SEHNR and CDR2 is FQNEAQ (reference sequence). Trimming left V 1 base short and J 5 bases short, with 6 bases between.

J is TRBJ1-1 and V is TRBV18; 7 bases line up with TRBD1. The CDR3 spans 14 residues. CDR1 and CDR2 (germline): KGHSH, LQKENI. The ends lost 5 bases at V and 3 bases at J; junction bases unmatched: 6. The DNA of the CDR3 is TGTGCCAGCTCAGGCCGACAGGGAGACACTGAAGCTTTCTTT. Protein sequence: CASSGRQGDTEAFF.

The chain is built from TRBV6-6 and TRBJ1-1; D call uncertain. The V and J ends lost 2 bases and 8 bases respectively, with 12 bases between them. This CDR3 has 13 amino acids. Germline CDR1 and CDR2: MNHNY and SVGAGI (reference sequence). This chain's CDR3 is CASSYPTQSEAFF. For the CDR3, the DNA is TGTGCCAGCAGTTACCCGACACAGTCAGAAGCTTTCTTT.

This chain connects TRBV19 to TRBJ2-7; D is perhaps TRBD1 or TRBD2 (5 bases each). This CDR3 has 14 amino acids. V dropped 5 bases and J dropped 6 bases, with 17 bases sitting between them. Per germline, CDR1 LNHDA and CDR2 SQIVND (reference sequence). CDR3 bases: TGTGCCAGTAGTTTCCTCGGGACGCTCTCCGAGCAGTACTTC. Amino acids: CASSFLGTLSEQYF.

The chain combines TRBV7-2 with TRBJ1-1; 7 positions match TRBD1. CDR3 size: 16 residues. Germline CDR1 reads SGHTA; CDR2 reads FQGNSA. After removal of 3 bases from V and 0 bases from J, the junction contained 7 bases not matched to a gene. The CDR3 nucleotides read TGTGCCAGCAGCTTGTATCCGGGACAGATGAACACTGAAGCTTTCTTT. Protein product: CASSLYPGQMNTEAFF.

This clone has a single count. The J gene is TRBJ1-2, the V gene TRBV5-6; D might be TRBD1 (5 bases). Between the trimmed V and J ends, which lost 4 bases and 4 bases, there was a span of 14 bases. CDR3 size: 14 residues. Germline-derived CDR1 and CDR2 are SGHDT and YYEEEE. The CDR3 protein is CASSGWGVSYGYTF. The CDR3 DNA reads as TGTGCCAGCAGCGGATGGGGGGTAAGCTATGGCTACACCTTC.

This clone appeared a few times. This chain connects TRBV6-1 to TRBJ2-2, with 10 bases aligning to TRBD2. Germline V lookup: CDR1 MNHNS, CDR2 SASEGT. CDR3 length: 16 amino acids. V lost 3 bases and J lost 6; bases outside the gene matches: 7. The CDR3 nucleotides are TGTGCCAGCAGTGAGGTCGCCGGACTAGCGGCCGGGGAGCTGTTTTTT. Protein product: CASSEVAGLAAGELFF.

This clone has just one count. V and J are TRBV18 and TRBJ1-2, with a tentative D call TRBD1 (5 bases). Germline CDR1 is KGHSH and CDR2 is LQKENI. V was trimmed by 2 bases and J by 5 bases, leaving 15 bases between them. CDR3 size: 15 residues. The CDR3 here is CASSPGFTQGYGYTF. The DNA for the CDR3 is TGTGCCAGCTCACCAGGCTTCACCCAGGGATATGGCTACACCTTC.